Shown below are 2 T cell receptor beta chains from a single sample sequenced in a study of shared clonotypes between healthy human individuals. The table came from immunoSEQ multiplex PCR; TCRdb's copy has only in-frame clones and leaves some out. Counted here are about 750,000 clones, 80% to 95% occurring once; the ten biggest clones make up approximately 25%. Terminally differentiated effector memory CD45RA+ cells were excluded by CCR7 positive selection of CD45RO-negative cells. Sequencing was performed on naive CD8+ T cells sorted from blood. The receptors were sampled from a man aged 25 to 40 in good health.

The CDR3 spells CASSLQGGEQYF. The CDR3 bases are TGTGCCAGCAGTCTACAGGGGGGCGAGCAGTACTTC. This chain links TRBV27 with TRBJ2-7, with 8 nucleotides matching TRBD1. The CDR3 consists of 12 residues. Losses at the gene ends were 5 bases for V and 6 bases for J; bases not matched to a gene: 3. Germline CDR1 MNHEY, CDR2 SMNVEV (reference sequence).

The chain has TRBV6-1 and TRBJ1-3; D call uncertain. The CDR3 runs to 17 residues. Germline loops: CDR1 MNHNS, CDR2 SASEGT. V gave up 1 base and J gave up 0 bases, with 13 bases separating them. The CDR3 loop reads CASSEVGEYNSGNTIYF. The DNA of the CDR3 is TGTGCCAGCAGTGAAGTTGGGGAATACAACTCTGGAAACACCATATATTTT.